The 20 T cell receptor beta chains in this list originate from one sample, sequenced in a study of T cell responses to AZD1222 COVID-19 vaccine. Profiling relied on immunoSEQ multiplex PCR, and the TCRdb table lists in-frame clones only, not all of them. Of some 140,000 clones listed, around 90% are singletons. Source: peripheral blood, taken on day 0 of AZD1222 vaccination. The receptors originated from an adult in good health.

This clone was seen only once. The V call is TRBV19, the J call TRBJ2-2; the D is unclear. This CDR3 has 14 residues. Germline V gene lookup returns CDR1 LNHDA and CDR2 SQIVND (reference sequence). Trimming shortened V by 7 bases and J by 0 bases, and 9 bases separated the two germline ends. The CDR3 sequence is CASTARSNTGELFF. DNA for the CDR3: TGTGCCAGTACGGCGCGCTCGAACACCGGGGAGCTGTTTTTT.

The gene calls are TRBV29-1 and TRBJ2-5; tentatively, D is TRBD1 (5 bases). CDR1 is SQVTM and CDR2 is ANQGSEA in the germline V gene. V was cut by 0 bases and J by 5 bases, with 10 bases left in between. CDR3 length equals 13 residues. The CDR3 nucleotides read TGCAGCGTTGAAGATACCAGGGCTGAGACCCAGTACTTC. This encodes CSVEDTRAETQYF.

The table lists this clone with a count of one. The chain carries TRBV29-1 and TRBJ1-6; perhaps TRBD1 as D (6 bases). Per the germline V gene, CDR1 is SQVTM and CDR2 is ANQGSEA. V was clipped by 4 bases and J by 9 bases, with 13 bases between them. This CDR3 has 13 amino acids. CDR3 nucleotides: TGCAGCGTTGCCGTGGGGGGCGGTTCACCCCTCCACTTT. Residues: CSVAVGGGSPLHF.

The J gene is TRBJ2-1, the V gene TRBV4-1; D is unresolved. Trimming stripped 0 bases from V and 3 bases from J, with 12 bases between. This CDR3 is built from 16 residues. Germline CDR1 and CDR2: MGHRA and YSYEKL. Written as DNA, the CDR3 is TGCGCCAGCAGCCAAGAGGGCGAATTGATCTACAATGAGCAGTTCTTC. It yields the protein CASSQEGELIYNEQFF.

The chain carries TRBV27 and TRBJ2-7; D possibly corresponds to TRBD2 (6 bases). Germline V gives CDR1 MNHEY, CDR2 SMNVEV (reference sequence). This CDR3 has 16 residues. Trimming pared 7 bases from V and 0 bases from J, leaving 19 bases between. The CDR3 sequence is CASKAQAGRTSYEQYF. As DNA, the CDR3 is TGTGCCAGCAAGGCCCAAGCGGGCCGAACCTCCTACGAGCAGTACTTC.

This rearrangement joins TRBV11-2 to TRBJ2-7, with a possible D match to TRBD1 (7 bases). Deletions cut 6 bases from V and 7 bases from J, with 22 bases between. CDR3 length: 15 amino acids. The V gene's germline CDR1 is SGHAT and CDR2 FQNNGV. CDR3 in amino acids: CASRRIGGTVGEQYF. CDR3 nucleotides: TGTGCCAGCAGGCGGATAGGGGGGACAGTGGGAGAGCAGTACTTC.

This clone was found once. The chain carries TRBV7-6 and TRBJ2-2, with TRBD1 matching 10 bases. The CDR3 runs to 15 residues. Per germline, CDR1 SGHVS and CDR2 FNYEAQ. V trimming: 1 base; J trimming: 7 bases; junction bases outside the gene matches: 3. Here the CDR3 reads CASSLGTGGIGELFF. For the CDR3, the DNA is TGTGCCAGCAGCTTAGGGACAGGGGGGATCGGGGAGCTGTTTTTT.

The chain couples TRBV5-5 to TRBJ1-2; 7 nucleotides align to TRBD1. V trimming: 4 bases; J trimming: 6 bases; junction bases outside the gene matches: 9. In germline, CDR1 is SGHKS, CDR2 YYEKEE (reference sequence). The CDR3 is 14 residues long. CDR3 nucleotides: TGTGCCAGCAGCACCACAGGGGACGTCAATGGCTACACCTTC. It yields the protein CASSTTGDVNGYTF.

This chain uses TRBV7-2 with TRBJ2-3, with TRBD2 matching over 7 bases. CDR3 length: 15 residues. The V gene end was trimmed by 5 bases and the J gene end by 3 bases; junction bases not matched to a gene: 8. Germline CDR1 and CDR2: SGHTA and FQGNSA. CDR3 coding DNA: TGTGCCAGCAGCAAACTAGCGAGTATAACAGATACGCAGTATTTT. It codes for CASSKLASITDTQYF.

This clone turned up a few times. This chain links TRBV6-5 with TRBJ1-3; D perhaps matches TRBD1 (5 bases). The CDR3 contains 15 residues. Germline-derived CDR1 and CDR2 are MNHEY and SVGAGI. Between the trimmed V and J ends, which lost 6 bases and 2 bases, there was a span of 14 bases. CDR3 protein: CASRSPGTAGNTIYF. CDR3 bases: TGTGCCAGCAGATCCCCCGGGACGGCTGGAAACACCATATATTTT.

The V call is TRBV4-3, the J call TRBJ1-4; D call uncertain. The germline V gene encodes CDR1 LGHNA and CDR2 YSLEER. Between the trimmed V and J ends, which lost 3 bases and 3 bases, there was a span of 8 bases. This CDR3 has 14 residues. The CDR3 coding sequence is TGCGCCAGCAGCCAGCGGGAATCTAATGAAAAACTGTTTTTT. Its translation is CASSQRESNEKLFF.

The chain joins TRBV12-5 to TRBJ1-2; TRBD1 agrees at 8 bases. The length of the CDR3 is 15 residues. The germline V gene has CDR1 LGHNT and CDR2 FRNRAP. V trimming: 1 base; J trimming: 5 bases; junction bases outside the gene matches: 6. CDR3 residues: CASGLAGRTGYGYTF. The CDR3 region has the DNA TGTGCTAGTGGTTTGGCAGGGAGGACAGGGTATGGCTACACCTTC.

This clone was recorded a few times. V gene TRBV19 combines with J gene TRBJ2-2, with D perhaps matching TRBD2 (7 bases). This CDR3 has 14 amino acids. The germline V gene has CDR1 LNHDA and CDR2 SQIVND (reference sequence). Trimming took 9 bases from V and 2 from J, leaving 13 bases between them. Here the CDR3 DNA reads TGTGCCAGCGCGCGGGGGCCAAACACCGGGGAGCTGTTTTTT. The encoded protein is CASARGPNTGELFF.

The chain recombines TRBV28 with TRBJ2-7; possibly TRBD1 for D (5 bases). Trimming removed 1 base from V and 1 base from J, with 8 bases in between. CDR1 is MDHEN and CDR2 is SYDVKM in the germline V gene. The CDR3 extends over 14 amino acids. CDR3 nucleotide sequence: TGTGCCAGCAGTTTATCGGCAGGGTCCTACGAGCAGTACTTC. Amino acid sequence: CASSLSAGSYEQYF.

This chain links TRBV20-1 with TRBJ2-3; no firm D call. CDR1 DFQATT and CDR2 SNEGSKA come from the germline V gene (reference sequence). V was cut by 7 bases and J by 5 bases, with 10 bases left in between. This CDR3 is built from 11 residues. DNA of the CDR3: TGCAGTGTACGAATCGGAGATACGCAGTATTTT. Protein sequence: CSVRIGDTQYF.

This clone was counted once. V gene TRBV27 combines with J gene TRBJ2-7; TRBD1 aligns across 8 bases. CDR3 length: 14 amino acids. Unmatched junction bases numbered 6, after V lost 3 bases and J lost 5 bases. CDR1 and CDR2 (germline): MNHEY, SMNVEV (reference sequence). The CDR3 region is CASSFRQGSDEQYF. The CDR3 nucleotides are TGTGCCAGCAGTTTTAGACAGGGGAGCGACGAGCAGTACTTC.

The chain carries TRBV27 and TRBJ2-1; D is undetermined. The V gene lost 3 bases and the J gene lost 8 bases, with 17 bases spanning the gap. From germline, CDR1 is MNHEY and CDR2 SMNVEV (reference sequence). CDR3 length equals 15 residues. The CDR3 DNA is TGTGCCAGCAGTTTCGGAACAAGGTTGTCCGATGAGCAGTTCTTC. This gives the protein CASSFGTRLSDEQFF.

The gene calls are TRBV19 and TRBJ1-5, with 8 bases matching TRBD1. The CDR3 has 16 amino acids. Germline trimming cut 2 bases from V and 6 bases from J; bases unmatched to any gene: 9. Germline loops: CDR1 LNHDA, CDR2 SQIVND (reference sequence). As DNA, the CDR3 is TGTGCCAGTAGTATACCAGGACAGGGCGCGCGTCAGCCCCAGCATTTT. Its translation: CASSIPGQGARQPQHF. Complete variable domain (other parts from reference TRBV19 and TRBJ1-5): DGGITQSPKYLFRKEGQNVTLSCEQNLNHDAMYWYRQDPGQGLRLIYYSQIVNDFQKGDIAEGYSVSREKKESFPLTVTSAQKNPTAFYLCASSIPGQGARQPQHFGDGTRLSIL.

This clone showed up just once. This CDR3 is CASGTHTTGANVLTF. In nucleotides, the CDR3 is TGTGCCAGCGGTACGCATACGACTGGGGCCAACGTCCTGACTTTC. The chain combines TRBV9 with TRBJ2-6; D is uncertain. V was shortened by 7 bases and J by 2 bases, with 13 bases between the two germline ends. The germline V gene encodes CDR1 SGDLS and CDR2 YYNGEE. The length of the CDR3 is 15 residues.

This rearrangement joins TRBV7-3 to TRBJ2-2; no clear D. This CDR3 has 12 amino acids. V lost 5 bases and J lost 5, with 6 bases in between. The germline V gene has CDR1 SGHTA and CDR2 FQGTGA. CDR3: CASSLGTGELFF. Written as DNA, the CDR3 is TGTGCCAGCAGCCTGGGGACCGGGGAGCTGTTTTTT.